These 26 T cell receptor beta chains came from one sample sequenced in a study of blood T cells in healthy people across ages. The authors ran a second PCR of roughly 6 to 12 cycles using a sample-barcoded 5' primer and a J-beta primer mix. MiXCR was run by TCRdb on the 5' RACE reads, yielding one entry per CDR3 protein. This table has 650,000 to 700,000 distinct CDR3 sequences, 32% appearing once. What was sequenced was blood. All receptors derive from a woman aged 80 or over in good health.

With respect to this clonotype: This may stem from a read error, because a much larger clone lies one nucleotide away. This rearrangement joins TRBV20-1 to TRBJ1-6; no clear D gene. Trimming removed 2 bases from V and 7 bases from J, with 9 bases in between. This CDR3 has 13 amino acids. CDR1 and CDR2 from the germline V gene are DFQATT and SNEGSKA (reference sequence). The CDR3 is CSARTNANSPLHF. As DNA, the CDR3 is TGCAGTGCTAGAACGAACGCGAATTCACCCCTCCACTTT.

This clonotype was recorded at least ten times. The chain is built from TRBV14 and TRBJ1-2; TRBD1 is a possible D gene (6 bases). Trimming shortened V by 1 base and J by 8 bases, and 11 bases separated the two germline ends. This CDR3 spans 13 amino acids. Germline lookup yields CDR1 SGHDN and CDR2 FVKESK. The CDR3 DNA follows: TGTGCCAGCAGCCAAGCGACAGGAGGGGGCTACACCTTC. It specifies CASSQATGGGYTF.

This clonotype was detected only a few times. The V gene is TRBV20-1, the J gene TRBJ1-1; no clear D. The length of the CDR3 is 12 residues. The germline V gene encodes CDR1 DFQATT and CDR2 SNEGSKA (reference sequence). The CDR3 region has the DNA TGCAGCCACCGACGGGCGAACACTGAAGCTTTCTTT. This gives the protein CSHRRANTEAFF.

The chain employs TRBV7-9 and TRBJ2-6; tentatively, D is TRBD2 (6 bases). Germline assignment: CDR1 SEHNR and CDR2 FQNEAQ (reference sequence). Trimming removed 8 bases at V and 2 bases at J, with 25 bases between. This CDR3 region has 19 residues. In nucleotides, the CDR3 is TGTGCCAGCCTAAAGGGCCCGGGACGGGGGTCTCCTGGGGCCAACGTCCTGACTTTC. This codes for CASLKGPGRGSPGANVLTF.

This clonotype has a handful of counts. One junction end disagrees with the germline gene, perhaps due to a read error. The CDR3 spells CASGLGTGSNQPQHF. DNA for the CDR3: TGCGCCAGCGGCTTGGGGACTGGTAGCAATCAGCCCCAGCATTTT. This chain connects TRBV5-1 to TRBJ1-5, with a possible D match to TRBD1 (5 bases). Germline CDR1 SGHRS, CDR2 YFSETQ. There are 15 residues in the CDR3.

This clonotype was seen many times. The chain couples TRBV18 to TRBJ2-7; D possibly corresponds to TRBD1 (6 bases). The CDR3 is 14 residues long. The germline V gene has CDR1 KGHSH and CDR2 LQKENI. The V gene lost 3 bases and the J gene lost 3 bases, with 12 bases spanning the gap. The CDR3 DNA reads TGTGCCAGCTCACCTCGGACAGAAAGCTACGAGCAGTACTTC. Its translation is CASSPRTESYEQYF.

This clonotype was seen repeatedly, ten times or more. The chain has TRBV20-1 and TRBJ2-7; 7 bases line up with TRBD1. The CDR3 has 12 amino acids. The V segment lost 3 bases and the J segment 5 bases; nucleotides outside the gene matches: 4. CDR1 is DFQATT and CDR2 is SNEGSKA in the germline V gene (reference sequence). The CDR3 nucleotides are TGCAGTGCTAGGATCCAGGGGGACGAGCAGTACTTC. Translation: CSARIQGDEQYF.

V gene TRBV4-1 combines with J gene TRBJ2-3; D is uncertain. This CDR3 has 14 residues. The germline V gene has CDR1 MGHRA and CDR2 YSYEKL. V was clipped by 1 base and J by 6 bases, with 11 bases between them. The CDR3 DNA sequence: TGCGCCAGCAGCCAAGTAGGGATTTATGATACGCAGTATTTT. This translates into CASSQVGIYDTQYF.

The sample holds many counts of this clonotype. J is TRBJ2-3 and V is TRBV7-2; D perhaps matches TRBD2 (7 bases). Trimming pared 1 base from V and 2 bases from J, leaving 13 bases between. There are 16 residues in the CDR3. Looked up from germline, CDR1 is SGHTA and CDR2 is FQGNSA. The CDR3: CASSLVGGAYTDTQYF. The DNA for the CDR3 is TGTGCCAGCAGCTTAGTTGGGGGGGCTTACACAGATACGCAGTATTTT.

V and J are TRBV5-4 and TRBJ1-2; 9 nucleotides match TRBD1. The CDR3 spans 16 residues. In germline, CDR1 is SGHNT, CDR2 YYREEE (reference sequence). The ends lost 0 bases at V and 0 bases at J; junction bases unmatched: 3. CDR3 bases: TGTGCCAGCAGCTTGGGGGACAGGGAATCTAACTATGGCTACACCTTC. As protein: CASSLGDRESNYGYTF.

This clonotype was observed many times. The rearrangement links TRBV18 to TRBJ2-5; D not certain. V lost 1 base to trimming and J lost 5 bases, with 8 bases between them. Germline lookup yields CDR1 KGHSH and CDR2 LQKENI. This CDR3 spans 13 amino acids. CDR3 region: CASSPRLFETQYF. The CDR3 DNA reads TGTGCCAGCTCACCACGACTCTTCGAGACCCAGTACTTC.

The CDR3 DNA sequence: TGTGCCAGCAGCCCCGTGGGGGGGAACACCGGGGAGCTGTTTTTT. Translation: CASSPVGGNTGELFF. The rearrangement links TRBV7-3 to TRBJ2-2; the D gene is possibly TRBD2 (6 bases). The CDR3 loop spans 15 amino acids. Looked up from germline, CDR1 is SGHTA and CDR2 is FQGTGA. Trimming shortened V by 5 bases and J by 1 base, and 11 bases separated the two germline ends.

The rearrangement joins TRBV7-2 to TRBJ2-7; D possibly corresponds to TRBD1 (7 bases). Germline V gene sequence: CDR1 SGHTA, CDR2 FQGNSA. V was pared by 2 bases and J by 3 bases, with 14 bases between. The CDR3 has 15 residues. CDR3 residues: CASSLTSQGGYEQYF. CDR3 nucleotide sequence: TGTGCCAGCAGCTTAACTTCGCAGGGGGGCTACGAGCAGTACTTC.

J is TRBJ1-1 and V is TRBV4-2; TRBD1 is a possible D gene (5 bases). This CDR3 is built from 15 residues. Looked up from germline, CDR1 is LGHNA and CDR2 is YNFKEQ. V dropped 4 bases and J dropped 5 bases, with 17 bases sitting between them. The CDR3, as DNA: TGTGCCAGCAGCCCGGCGGGAGGGGCACGTACTGAAGCTTTCTTT. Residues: CASSPAGGARTEAFF.

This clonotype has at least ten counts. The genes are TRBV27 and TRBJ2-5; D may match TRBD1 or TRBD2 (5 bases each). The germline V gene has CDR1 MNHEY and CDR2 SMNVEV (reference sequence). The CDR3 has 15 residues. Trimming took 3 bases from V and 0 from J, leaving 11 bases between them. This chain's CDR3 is CASSFLGTHQETQYF. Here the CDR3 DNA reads TGTGCCAGCAGTTTCTTGGGGACCCACCAAGAGACCCAGTACTTC.

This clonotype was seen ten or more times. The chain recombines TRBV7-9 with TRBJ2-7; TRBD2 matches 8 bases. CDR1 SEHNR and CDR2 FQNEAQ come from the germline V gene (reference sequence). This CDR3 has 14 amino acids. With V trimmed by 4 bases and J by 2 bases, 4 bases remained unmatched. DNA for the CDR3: TGTGCCAGCAGCTCCTCGGGGGGGCCCTACGAGCAGTACTTC. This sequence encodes CASSSSGGPYEQYF.

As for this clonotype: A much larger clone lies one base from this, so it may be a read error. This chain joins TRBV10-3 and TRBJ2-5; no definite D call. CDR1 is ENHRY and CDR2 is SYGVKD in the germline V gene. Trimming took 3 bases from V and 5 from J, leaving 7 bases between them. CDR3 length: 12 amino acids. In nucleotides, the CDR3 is TGTGCCATCAGTGACGTGAGGGAGACCCAGTACTTC. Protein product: CAISDVRETQYF.

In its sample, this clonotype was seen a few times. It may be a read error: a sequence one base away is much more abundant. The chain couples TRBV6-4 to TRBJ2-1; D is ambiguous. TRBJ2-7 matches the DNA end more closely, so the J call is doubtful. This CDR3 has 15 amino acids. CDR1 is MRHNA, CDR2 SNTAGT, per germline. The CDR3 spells CASSEVAASYNEQYF. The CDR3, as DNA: TGTGCCAGCAGTGAGGTGGCAGCGTCCTACAATGAGCAGTACTTC.

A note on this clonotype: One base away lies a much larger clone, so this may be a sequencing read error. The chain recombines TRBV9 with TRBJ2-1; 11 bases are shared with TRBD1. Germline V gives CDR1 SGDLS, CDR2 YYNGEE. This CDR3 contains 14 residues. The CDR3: CVSSGGQGGDEQFF. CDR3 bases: TGTGTCAGCAGCGGGGGACAGGGGGGGGATGAGCAGTTCTTC.

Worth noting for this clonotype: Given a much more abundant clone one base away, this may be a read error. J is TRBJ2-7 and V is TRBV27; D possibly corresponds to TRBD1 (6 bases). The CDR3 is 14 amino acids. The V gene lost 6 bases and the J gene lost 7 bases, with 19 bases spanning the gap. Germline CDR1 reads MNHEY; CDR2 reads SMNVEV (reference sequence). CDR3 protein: CASRRTGPLYEQYF. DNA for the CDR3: TGTGCCAGCAGGAGAACAGGGCCCCTCTATGAGCAGTACTTC.

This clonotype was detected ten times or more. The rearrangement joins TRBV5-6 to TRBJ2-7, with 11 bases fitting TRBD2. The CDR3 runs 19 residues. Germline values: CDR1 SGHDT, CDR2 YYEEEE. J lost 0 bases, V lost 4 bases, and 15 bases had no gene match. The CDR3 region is CASSTVTLTSGGSSYEQYF. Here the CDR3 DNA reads TGTGCCAGCAGCACCGTTACCCTTACTAGCGGGGGCTCCTCCTACGAGCAGTACTTC.

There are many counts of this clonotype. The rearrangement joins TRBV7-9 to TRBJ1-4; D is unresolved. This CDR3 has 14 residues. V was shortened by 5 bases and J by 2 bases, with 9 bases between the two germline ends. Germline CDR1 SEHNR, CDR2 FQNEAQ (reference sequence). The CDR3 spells CASSPEMTNEKLFF. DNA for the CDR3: TGTGCCAGCAGCCCGGAGATGACTAATGAAAAACTGTTTTTT.

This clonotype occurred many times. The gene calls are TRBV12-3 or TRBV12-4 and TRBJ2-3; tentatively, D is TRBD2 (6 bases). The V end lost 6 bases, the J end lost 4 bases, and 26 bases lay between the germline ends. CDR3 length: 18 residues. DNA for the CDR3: TGTGCCAGCAGCCCCTCGGGGACTCCCGGGGATTGGGCAGATACGCAGTATTTT. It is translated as CASSPSGTPGDWADTQYF.

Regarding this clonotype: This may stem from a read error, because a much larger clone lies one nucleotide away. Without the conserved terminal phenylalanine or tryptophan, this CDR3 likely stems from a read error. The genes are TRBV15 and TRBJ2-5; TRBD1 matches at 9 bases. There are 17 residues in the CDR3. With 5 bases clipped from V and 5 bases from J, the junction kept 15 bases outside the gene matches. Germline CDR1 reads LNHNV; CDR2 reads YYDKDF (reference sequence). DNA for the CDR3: TGTGCCACCAGCCAAATCCGGGACAGGGCGTTGTTGGAGACCCAGTACTGC. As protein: CATSQIRDRALLETQYC.

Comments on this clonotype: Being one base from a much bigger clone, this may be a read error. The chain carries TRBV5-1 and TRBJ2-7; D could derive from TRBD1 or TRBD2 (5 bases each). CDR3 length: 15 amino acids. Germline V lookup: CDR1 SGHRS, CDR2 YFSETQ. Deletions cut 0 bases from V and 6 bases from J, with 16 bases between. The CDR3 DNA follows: TGCGCCAGCAGCTTGGAGGGACGGCGTCCTGCCGAGCAGTACGTC. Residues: CASSLEGRRPAEQYV.

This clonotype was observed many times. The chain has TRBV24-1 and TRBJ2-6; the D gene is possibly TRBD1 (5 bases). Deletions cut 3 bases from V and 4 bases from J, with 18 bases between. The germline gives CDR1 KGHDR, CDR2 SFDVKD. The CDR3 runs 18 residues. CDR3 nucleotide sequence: TGTGCCACCAGTGATAGTTCCTTCAGGGCTCAAGGGGCCAACGTCCTGACTTTC. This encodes CATSDSSFRAQGANVLTF.